This passage covers 18 T cell receptor beta chains from one sample sequenced in a study of PD-1 blockade in classical Hodgkin lymphoma. Stated time point: newly diagnosed, previously untreated cHL patient sample. Applied to thawed PBMCs, magnetic negative selection was the method used to isolate CD8+ T cells. Clones were read by immunoSEQ multiplex PCR, and TCRdb kept only the in-frame ones, dropping some. Of about 21,000 clones listed, around 87% are singletons. Sequencing was done on a sample of CD8+ T cells from blood. The source is a human donor with classical Hodgkin lymphoma.

The CDR3 sequence is CSVGRRRRGASYNEQFF. The CDR3 DNA reads TGCAGCGTTGGTCGTCGGAGGCGGGGGGCCTCCTACAATGAGCAGTTCTTC. The chain carries TRBV29-1 and TRBJ2-1; 8 bases are shared with TRBD2. Germline CDR1 reads SQVTM; CDR2 reads ANQGSEA. Losses at the gene ends were 4 bases for V and 0 bases for J; bases not matched to a gene: 11. The CDR3 spans 17 residues.

V and J are TRBV6-6 and TRBJ2-2, with a possible D match to TRBD2 (6 bases). The germline CDR1 and CDR2 sequences are MNHNY and SVGAGI (reference sequence). The V and J ends lost 6 bases and 6 bases respectively, with 14 bases between them. The CDR3 totals 14 residues. CDR3 in DNA: TGTGCCAGCAGCCCAGGACTACTGTCCGGGGAGCTGTTTTTT. It yields the protein CASSPGLLSGELFF.

The gene calls are TRBV2 and TRBJ2-5; the D is unclear. The CDR3 is 15 residues long. Germline CDR1 and CDR2: SNHLY and FYNNEI. Trimming removed 2 bases from V and 5 bases from J, with 15 bases in between. The CDR3 bases are TGTGCCAGCAGTGAAAGTCTCTCTCCTAGGGAGACCCAGTACTTC. It is translated as CASSESLSPRETQYF.

The chain combines TRBV5-5 with TRBJ1-1; maybe TRBD1 (6 bases). The germline V gene encodes CDR1 SGHKS and CDR2 YYEKEE (reference sequence). V shed 4 bases and J shed 2 bases, with 15 bases lying between them. This CDR3 has 15 residues. CDR3 loop: CASSNFPGVNTEAFF. CDR3 nucleotides: TGTGCCAGCAGCAATTTCCCAGGGGTAAACACTGAAGCTTTCTTT.

The chain carries TRBV19 and TRBJ1-1, with TRBD1 as a possible D gene (5 bases). This CDR3 is built from 13 residues. The V gene's germline CDR1 is LNHDA and CDR2 SQIVND (reference sequence). Trimming left V 11 bases short and J 1 base short, with 14 bases between. This CDR3 is CACYSRENTEAFF. The CDR3 nucleotides are TGTGCCTGTTATAGCAGGGAGAACACTGAAGCTTTCTTT.

The sample holds a few counts of this clone. The rearrangement links TRBV9 to TRBJ1-6, with a weak D call TRBD1 (6 bases). Looked up from germline, CDR1 is SGDLS and CDR2 is YYNGEE. CDR3 length equals 17 residues. Trimming removed 0 bases from V and 7 bases from J, with 17 bases in between. CDR3 DNA: TGTGCCAGCAGCGTAGAACATTCGGGGGCCGAAAATTCACCCCTCCACTTT. This encodes CASSVEHSGAENSPLHF.

The V gene is TRBV29-1, the J gene TRBJ2-1; 7 bases map to TRBD1. V dropped 7 bases and J dropped 6; count of bases not matched to a gene: 12. Germline values: CDR1 SQVTM, CDR2 ANQGSEA. The CDR3 loop spans 14 amino acids. CDR3: CSAPGKGAFNEQFF. CDR3 nucleotide sequence: TGCAGCGCTCCGGGGAAGGGGGCTTTCAATGAGCAGTTCTTC.

The CDR3 coding sequence is TGTGCCAGTAGCCCGACAGCCATCTCTAACTATGGCTACACCTTC. Translated, it gives CASSPTAISNYGYTF. The chain is built from TRBV19 and TRBJ1-2; possibly TRBD1 for D (5 bases). Germline values: CDR1 LNHDA, CDR2 SQIVND (reference sequence). The CDR3 runs 15 residues. Trimming left V 6 bases short and J 0 bases short, with 14 bases between.

The genes are TRBV6-5 and TRBJ2-7, with unresolved D. Trimming cost V 2 bases and J 6 bases, with 5 bases left between them. The CDR3 has 11 amino acids. CDR1 MNHEY and CDR2 SVGAGI come from the germline V gene. The CDR3 loop reads CASSYRAEQYF. CDR3 bases: TGTGCCAGCAGTTACAGGGCCGAGCAGTACTTC.

The chain employs TRBV19 and TRBJ1-3; no firm D call. Germline values: CDR1 LNHDA, CDR2 SQIVND (reference sequence). The CDR3 sequence is 15 residues long. Trimming cost V 2 bases and J 2 bases, with 10 bases left between them. The CDR3: CASSISGTPGNTIYF. CDR3 in DNA: TGTGCCAGTAGTATATCCGGAACACCTGGAAACACCATATATTTT.

The chain carries TRBV7-3 and TRBJ1-6; D unclear. The CDR3 length is 13 residues. Germline-derived CDR1 and CDR2 are SGHTA and FQGTGA. Trimming took off 1 base at V and 13 bases at J, with 11 bases between the two ends. The CDR3 DNA is TGTGCCAGCAGCTTAAAAGTTTCGGCGCCCCTCCACTTT. Amino acids: CASSLKVSAPLHF.

The rearrangement joins TRBV27 to TRBJ2-7; tentatively, D is TRBD2 (5 bases). CDR1 and CDR2 (germline): MNHEY, SMNVEV (reference sequence). V was trimmed by 5 bases and J by 3 bases, leaving 14 bases between them. This CDR3 has 14 amino acids. This CDR3 reads CASSPLPSGYEQYF. CDR3 DNA: TGTGCCAGCAGTCCCCTTCCGAGCGGCTACGAGCAGTACTTC.

The V call is TRBV15, the J call TRBJ2-3; D ambiguous. Germline CDR1 and CDR2: LNHNV and YYDKDF (reference sequence). V gave up 1 base and J gave up 2 bases, with 7 bases separating them. The CDR3 runs 14 residues. The DNA of the CDR3 is TGTGCCACCAGCAGAGTACTGTCCACAGATACGCAGTATTTT. This sequence encodes CATSRVLSTDTQYF.

This clone has only a few counts. The chain recombines TRBV4-1 with TRBJ2-7, with a tentative D call TRBD1 (5 bases). Trimming took off 5 bases at V and 6 bases at J, with 23 bases between the two ends. Germline V gene sequence: CDR1 MGHRA, CDR2 YSYEKL. CDR3 length: 16 amino acids. CDR3 amino acids: CASSWQVQAQNGEQYF. The CDR3 DNA reads TGCGCCAGCAGCTGGCAGGTACAGGCCCAAAATGGCGAGCAGTACTTC.

This chain connects TRBV18 to TRBJ1-4; D not resolved. The germline V gene has CDR1 KGHSH and CDR2 LQKENI. The ends were cut back, 2 bases at V and 8 bases at J, with 15 bases in the middle. This CDR3 contains 15 residues. The DNA of the CDR3 is TGTGCCAGCTCACCAGACTGGAGGACGGGGGAAAAACTGTTTTTT. Protein: CASSPDWRTGEKLFF.

J is TRBJ1-5 and V is TRBV6-5; 7 positions agree with TRBD1. CDR3 length: 14 amino acids. The V gene end was trimmed by 5 bases and the J gene end by 5 bases; junction bases not matched to a gene: 6. Germline V CDR1 and CDR2: MNHEY, SVGAGI. This chain's CDR3 is CASSTGAVDQPQHF. CDR3 nucleotides: TGTGCCAGCAGTACAGGGGCGGTGGATCAGCCCCAGCATTTT.

The rearrangement joins TRBV6-1 to TRBJ1-2; D possibly corresponds to TRBD1 (5 bases). The ends were cut back, 6 bases at V and 1 base at J, with 12 bases in the middle. The length of the CDR3 is 14 residues. Germline CDR1 MNHNS, CDR2 SASEGT. CDR3 DNA: TGTGCCAGCAGGGGACCGATCCTTAACTATGGCTACACCTTC. This gives the protein CASRGPILNYGYTF.

The rearrangement joins TRBV5-4 to TRBJ2-7, with a possible D match to TRBD2 (5 bases). CDR1 and CDR2 from the germline V gene are SGHNT and YYREEE (reference sequence). Trimming stripped 3 bases from V and 2 bases from J, with 12 bases between. The CDR3 length is 14 residues. As DNA, the CDR3 is TGTGCCAGCAGCTACCATCCCGGGACCTACGAGCAGTACTTC. This gives the protein CASSYHPGTYEQYF.